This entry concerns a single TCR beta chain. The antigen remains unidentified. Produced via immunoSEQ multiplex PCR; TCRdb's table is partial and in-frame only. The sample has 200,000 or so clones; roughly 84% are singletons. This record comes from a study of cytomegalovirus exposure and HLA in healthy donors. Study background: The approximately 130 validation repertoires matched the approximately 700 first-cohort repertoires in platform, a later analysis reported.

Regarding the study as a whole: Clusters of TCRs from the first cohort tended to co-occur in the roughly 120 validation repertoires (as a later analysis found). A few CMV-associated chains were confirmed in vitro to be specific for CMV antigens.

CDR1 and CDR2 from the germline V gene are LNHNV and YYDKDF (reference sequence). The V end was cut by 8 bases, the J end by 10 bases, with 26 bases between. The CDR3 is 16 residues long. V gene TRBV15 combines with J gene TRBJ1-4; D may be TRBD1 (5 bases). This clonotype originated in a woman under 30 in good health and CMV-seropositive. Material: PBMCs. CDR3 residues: CATRILPGGEVGKLFF. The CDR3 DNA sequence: TGTGCCACCCGGATACTACCGGGGGGTGAGGTGGGAAAACTGTTTTTT.